This TCR beta chain was observed in a study of Ad26.COV2.S vaccination and SARS-CoV-2 variants. Overall study: Once, or twice with 56 days between doses, Ad26.COV2.S was given intramuscularly. Study results and caveats: Vaccine recipients surpassed placebo recipients in spike-specific TCR breadth.

Measured with immunoSEQ multiplex PCR; TCRdb has only the in-frame clones, and not every one. The repertoire holds about 280,000 clones, 87% seen once, with about 3.1% in the top ten. About this clone: Its specificity is not known.

The treatment here: around 19 received Ad26.COV2.S at low or high dose, single or two shots; about 5 received placebo; per-sample allocation not given. On day 63 after the first injection, vaccine and placebo recipients gave samples. Ad26 vector vaccine expressed Wuhan-strain SARS-CoV-2 spike. CDR3 length: 14 residues. Germline loops: CDR1 MNHEY, CDR2 SVGAGI. Trimming cost V 8 bases and J 4 bases; bases outside gene matches: 7. The sample here was peripheral blood, taken in a trial of Ad26.COV2.S vaccine versus placebo. This TCR derives from a person aged 18-60 years who received the Ad26.COV2.S COVID-19 vaccine or a placebo. The chain employs TRBV6-5 and TRBJ1-1; 10 bases agree with TRBD1. The CDR3 DNA follows: TGTGCCAGCCGTCGGGGACAGGGGTCCACTGAAGCTTTCTTT. Translated, it gives CASRRGQGSTEAFF.